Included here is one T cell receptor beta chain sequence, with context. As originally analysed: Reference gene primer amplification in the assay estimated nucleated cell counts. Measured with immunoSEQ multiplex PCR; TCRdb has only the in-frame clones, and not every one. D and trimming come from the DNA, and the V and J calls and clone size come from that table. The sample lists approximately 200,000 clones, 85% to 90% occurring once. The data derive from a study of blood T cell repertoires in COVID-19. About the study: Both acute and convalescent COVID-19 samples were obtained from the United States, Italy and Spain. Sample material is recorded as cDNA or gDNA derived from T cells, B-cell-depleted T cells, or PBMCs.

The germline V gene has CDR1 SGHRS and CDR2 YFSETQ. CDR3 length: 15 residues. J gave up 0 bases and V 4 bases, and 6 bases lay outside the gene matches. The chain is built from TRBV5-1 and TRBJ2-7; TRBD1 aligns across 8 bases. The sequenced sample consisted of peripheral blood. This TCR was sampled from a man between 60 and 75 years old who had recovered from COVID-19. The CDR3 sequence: CASSAGQVSSYEQYF. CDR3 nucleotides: TGCGCCAGCAGCGCGGGACAGGTCAGCTCCTACGAGCAGTACTTC.